This T cell receptor beta chain comes out of a study of radiotherapy plus CTLA-4 blockade in lung cancer. At the level of the study: Disease control reached 30% to 35%, with objective responses in around 19%.

Assay used: immunoSEQ multiplex PCR; TCRdb lists only in-frame clones, some missing. Among tens of thousands of clones listed, under 85% were seen once. Patients in the study, people with chemo-refractory metastatic non-small-cell lung cancer, received focal radiation plus ipilimumab CTLA-4 blockade. Points from the study as a whole: Blood-borne expansion of tumor-derived TCR clones followed radiotherapy plus ipilimumab.

CDR1 and CDR2 (germline): SGHTA, FQGTGA. CDR3 length equals 16 residues. Trimming took 1 base from V and 5 from J, leaving 14 bases between them. For this clone: Its antigen is currently unknown.

The specimen was peripheral blood, collected from a patient treated with radiotherapy plus ipilimumab. This chain joins TRBV7-3 and TRBJ2-2; D uncertain. This receptor was identified in a human donor with non-small cell lung cancer that progressed on radiotherapy plus ipilimumab. The CDR3 sequence is CASSLNPTLGTGELFF. CDR3 nucleotide sequence: TGTGCCAGCAGCTTAAACCCCACCTTGGGTACCGGGGAGCTGTTTTTT.